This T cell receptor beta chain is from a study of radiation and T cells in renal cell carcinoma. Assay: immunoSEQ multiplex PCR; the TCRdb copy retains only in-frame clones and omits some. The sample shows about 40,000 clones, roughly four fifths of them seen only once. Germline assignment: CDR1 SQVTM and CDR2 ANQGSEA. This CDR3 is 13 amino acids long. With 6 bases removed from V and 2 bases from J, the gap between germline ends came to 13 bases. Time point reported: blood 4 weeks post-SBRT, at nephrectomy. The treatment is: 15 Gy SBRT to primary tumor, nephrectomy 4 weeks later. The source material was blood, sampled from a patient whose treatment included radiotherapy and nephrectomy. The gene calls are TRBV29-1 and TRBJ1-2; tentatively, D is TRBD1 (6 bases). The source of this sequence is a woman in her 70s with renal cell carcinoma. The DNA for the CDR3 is TGCAGCGTACAGGGAGGGGCAAACTATGGCTACACCTTC. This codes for CSVQGGANYGYTF.